Listed here is a single TCR beta chain. The antigen it recognizes is unknown. Nothing much larger sits one base from this clone, and base qualities are not available. V lost 7 bases and J lost 5 bases, and the count of bases not matched to a germline gene is 3. CDR1 and CDR2 are drawn from the germline V gene: SQVTM, ANQGSEA. The CDR3 measures 13 amino acids from cysteine to phenylalanine. Here the CDR3 DNA is all that survives: 39 bases in frame from base 1. RNA was extracted with the RNeasy kit and about 0.5 to 1 ug was reverse transcribed using random hexamers. The immunoSEQ multiplex PCR assay, covering 54 Vbeta and 13 Jbeta segments, was used to amplify TCR beta CDR3 regions. PCR amplification bias was corrected using a synthetic template baseline for primer optimization and computational correction. In the original analysis: Reads were annotated to V, D and J genes according to IMGT and were analyzed with immunoSEQ Analyzer, with only productive sequences retained. Clonality was calculated as one minus the Shannon entropy normalized by log2 of the number of productive unique sequences. For each patient and control, public and private clones were evaluated within the 100 most prevalent clones. Clones were defined as Susac-specific when absent from the healthy and MS cohorts, from over 950 published viral clones and from other ImmuneACCESS disease sequences. Using fastp trimming at Q25 and MiXCR clonotype assembly, TCRdb reanalyzed the public sequencing data and kept in-frame beta chains. For every CDR3 protein sequence, its rows merge into one entry that carries the most common genes and DNA. What appears here as the V and J calls and clone size reflects TCRdb's work, not the paper's. This sample gives 75,000 to 95,000 distinct CDR3 sequences in total; approximately 95% of them show up just once. The biggest ten clones account for approximately 0.47% of the sample.

The data were taken from a study of CD8 T cells in Susac syndrome (dated 2019 in TCRdb). Looking at the study overall: Of the Susac syndrome patients who were sequenced, more than 5 had clinically active disease and eight or nine were in clinical remission. The clonality of the CD8+ T cell repertoire was compared across over 9 healthy donors, around 14 Susac syndrome patients and under 19 multiple sclerosis patients. Repertoire sequencing was used to test whether CD8+ T cell activation and differentiation in Susac syndrome was antigen driven. Susac syndrome patients were therapy-naive, on corticosteroids (some also receiving IVIg), or on IVIg alone at blood withdrawal. General conclusions and limits of the study: Susac syndrome CD8+ repertoires showed clonal expansion, highest in CD8+ TEMRA cells and greater in clinically active than remitting patients. Approximately 15 Susac-specific public clones were identified in the total CD8+ repertoire, and roughly five Susac-specific public clones were identified in the CD8+ TEMRA repertoire. The number of individuals in the TCR sequencing and HLA analysis was acknowledged as relatively small.

High-throughput TCR beta sequencing profiled peripheral blood CD8+ and CD4+ T cells from healthy donors, Susac syndrome patients and multiple sclerosis patients. Recently defined diagnostic criteria for definite or probable disease were met by the Susac syndrome patients. CD8+ TEMRA cells were enriched by FACS, while bulk CD8+ and CD4+ T cells were purified by magnetic negative isolation. Blood was drawn into EDTA tubes, processed within 24 hours, and PBMCs were isolated by density gradient centrifugation. PBMCs destined for TCR sequencing were cryopreserved in liquid nitrogen and later thawed in a 37 °C water bath. The sorted or isolated CD4+, CD8+ and CD8+ TEMRA cells had a purity of 90% or higher.

The chain is made from TRBV29-1 and TRBJ2-2, with TRBD2 matching 11 junction bases. The receptor was isolated from a human donor with Susac syndrome. The sample was CD8+ T cells from PBMCs. The encoded CDR3 is CSAASGRTGELFF. The nucleotide sequence is TGCAGCGCGGCTAGCGGGAGGACCGGGGAGCTGTTTTTT.